The 16 T cell receptor beta chains given below trace back to one sample, sequenced in a study of blood T cell repertoires in COVID-19. Clones were sequenced by immunoSEQ multiplex PCR, and TCRdb holds only the in-frame ones, with some missing. The data hold approximately 240,000 clones, with nearly 90% observed a single time. Input material: peripheral blood. These receptors originate from a woman between 40 and 55 years old who had recovered from COVID-19.

The chain recombines TRBV5-1 with TRBJ2-3, with TRBD1 as a possible D gene (6 bases). The CDR3 totals 15 residues. The germline CDR1 and CDR2 sequences are SGHRS and YFSETQ. V was cut by 3 bases and J by 0 bases, with 11 bases left in between. The CDR3 reads CASSSGQPSTDTQYF. The CDR3 region has the DNA TGCGCCAGCAGCTCGGGACAACCAAGCACAGATACGCAGTATTTT.

This rearrangement joins TRBV5-6 to TRBJ1-4; D not certain. The ends were cut back, 3 bases at V and 6 bases at J, with 12 bases in the middle. In germline, CDR1 is SGHDT, CDR2 YYEEEE. CDR3 size: 14 residues. The CDR3 DNA is TGTGCCAGCAGCTCACTAGGTTTGGATGAAAAACTGTTTTTT. As protein: CASSSLGLDEKLFF.

The chain employs TRBV5-6 and TRBJ2-7, with 10 positions matching TRBD1. The CDR3 has 15 residues. Germline V lookup: CDR1 SGHDT, CDR2 YYEEEE. Trimming removed 4 bases from V and 3 bases from J; junction bases left unmatched: 7. CDR3 region: CASSPRDRGRYEQYF. CDR3 sequence (DNA): TGTGCCAGCAGCCCCCGGGACAGGGGCCGCTACGAGCAGTACTTC. The complete variable domain, with remaining parts taken from reference TRBV5-6 and TRBJ2-7, reads DAGVTQSPTHLIKTRGQQVTLRCSPKSGHDTVSWYQQALGQGPQFIFQYYEEEERQRGNFPDRFSGHQFPNYSSELNVNALLLGDSALYLCASSPRDRGRYEQYFGPGTRLTVT.

The genes are TRBV6-2 or TRBV6-3 and TRBJ1-2; 10 bases line up with TRBD1. V lost 5 bases, J lost 5 bases, and 11 bases stayed unmatched. This CDR3 contains 16 residues. Germline CDR1 is MNHEY and CDR2 is SVGEGT. CDR3: CASSRDRGLRLYGYTF. The CDR3 DNA sequence: TGTGCCAGCAGTCGAGACAGGGGGCTTCGCTTGTATGGCTACACCTTC.

The V call is TRBV30, the J call TRBJ2-1; 12 bases match TRBD2. Germline-derived CDR1 and CDR2 are GTSNPN and SVGIG (reference sequence). This CDR3 contains 18 residues. V lost 3 bases to trimming and J lost 0 bases; unmatched junction nucleotides: 9. The CDR3 here is CAWRQTSGSRLSYNEQFF. Here the CDR3 DNA reads TGTGCCTGGAGGCAGACTAGCGGGAGTCGTCTCTCCTACAATGAGCAGTTCTTC.

This clone occurred a few times. The V gene is TRBV5-6, the J gene TRBJ1-2; possible D gene TRBD1, 6 bases. Germline V gene sequence: CDR1 SGHDT, CDR2 YYEEEE. V was shortened by 1 base and J by 4 bases, with 11 bases between the two germline ends. The CDR3 loop spans 14 amino acids. Here the CDR3 DNA reads TGTGCCAGCAGCTTGTGGGAGGGGGTCTATGGCTACACCTTC. It codes for CASSLWEGVYGYTF.

This chain links TRBV10-3 with TRBJ1-2, with TRBD1 matching over 8 bases. J lost 5 bases, V lost 4 bases, and 3 bases had no gene match. The length of the CDR3 is 13 residues. CDR1 and CDR2 (germline): ENHRY, SYGVKD. Written as DNA, the CDR3 is TGTGCCATCAGTGTGGGGGACAGGTATGGCTACACCTTC. It specifies CAISVGDRYGYTF.

This sequence joins TRBV19 and TRBJ1-1, with D possibly being TRBD1 (5 bases). Per the germline V gene, CDR1 is LNHDA and CDR2 is SQIVND (reference sequence). V lost 3 bases to trimming and J lost 0 bases, with 5 bases between them. The length of the CDR3 is 13 residues. The CDR3 bases are TGTGCCAGTAGTATGGGGCTGAACACTGAAGCTTTCTTT. This codes for CASSMGLNTEAFF.

The J gene is TRBJ1-3, the V gene TRBV21-1. TRBV21-1 is an annotated pseudogene. This CDR3 has 12 residues. This CDR3 reads CASSEGGNTIYF. DNA of the CDR3: TGTGCCAGCAGCGAGGGTGGAAACACCATATATTTT.

As regards this clone: Germline is not matched at one junction end, which may reflect a read error. The CDR3 region is CASSLSAVNRGEQYF. DNA of the CDR3: TGTGCCAGCAGTCTATCGGCCGTAAACAGGGGGGAGCAGTACTTC. The chain employs TRBV27 and TRBJ2-7, with 8 nucleotides matching TRBD1. The CDR3 contains 15 residues. Germline V gene data show CDR1 as MNHEY and CDR2 as SMNVEV (reference sequence).

This clone has a single count. The chain uses TRBV27 and TRBJ2-7, with D possibly being TRBD1 (6 bases). Germline-derived CDR1 and CDR2 are MNHEY and SMNVEV (reference sequence). CDR3 length: 13 residues. V was trimmed by 3 bases and J by 6 bases, leaving 12 bases between them. The CDR3 region has the DNA TGTGCCAGCAGTTTGGTCCGGACAGCCGAGCAGTACTTC. Protein: CASSLVRTAEQYF.

The CDR3 reads CASSHEGLTDTQYF. The CDR3 DNA is TGTGCCAGCAGTCACGAGGGCCTCACAGATACGCAGTATTTT. J is TRBJ2-3 and V is TRBV7-9, with a tentative D call TRBD2 (5 bases). The CDR3 is 14 amino acids. Trimming shortened V by 6 bases and J by 2 bases, and 12 bases separated the two germline ends. Germline CDR1 and CDR2: SEHNR and FQNEAQ (reference sequence).

CDR3 in amino acids: CASSPGTVQETQYF. CDR3 DNA: TGTGCCAGCAGCCCGGGGACAGTACAAGAGACCCAGTACTTC. The chain joins TRBV5-4 to TRBJ2-5; 7 nucleotides agree with TRBD1. The V gene's germline CDR1 is SGHNT and CDR2 YYREEE (reference sequence). This CDR3 is 14 amino acids long. J lost 2 bases, V lost 4 bases, and 5 bases had no gene match. Drawing the rest from reference TRBV5-4 and TRBJ2-5, the complete variable domain is ETGVTQSPTHLIKTRGQQVTLRCSSQSGHNTVSWYQQALGQGPQFIFQYYREEENGRGNFPPRFSGLQFPNYSSELNVNALELDDSALYLCASSPGTVQETQYFGPGTRLLVL.

This clone was counted a single time. The chain links TRBV29-1 to TRBJ2-1, with 9 nucleotides matching TRBD1. The CDR3 is 14 residues long. J gave up 4 bases and V 6 bases, and 7 bases lay outside the gene matches. CDR1 and CDR2 (germline): SQVTM, ANQGSEA. The chain's CDR3 is CSVQPGQGYNEQFF. As DNA, the CDR3 is TGCAGCGTACAACCGGGACAGGGATACAATGAGCAGTTCTTC.

J is TRBJ2-5 and V is TRBV6-5; 9 nucleotides agree with TRBD2. This CDR3 has 15 residues. With 2 bases clipped from V and 2 bases from J, the junction kept 3 bases outside the gene matches. The germline V gene encodes CDR1 MNHEY and CDR2 SVGAGI. As DNA, the CDR3 is TGTGCCAGCAGTTACGGAAGCGGGGGGCAAGAGACCCAGTACTTC. It codes for CASSYGSGGQETQYF.

The CDR3 DNA reads as TGTGCCAGCAGTTACACGACTAGCGCCCGCCAAGAGACCCAGTACTTC. Protein sequence: CASSYTTSARQETQYF. This chain links TRBV6-2 or TRBV6-3 with TRBJ2-5; TRBD2 matches 8 bases. The V gene's germline CDR1 is MNHEY and CDR2 SVGEGT. With V trimmed by 2 bases and J by 1 base, 6 bases remained unmatched. The CDR3 runs 16 residues.